The 2 T cell receptor beta chains given below trace back to one sample, sequenced in a study of Ad26.COV2.S vaccination and SARS-CoV-2 variants. Repertoires were generated with immunoSEQ multiplex PCR, while TCRdb's copy carries only in-frame clones and drops some. This table has about 480,000 clones, roughly nine tenths appearing once. Treatment described: about 20 received Ad26.COV2.S at low or high dose, single or two shots; five or six received placebo; per-sample allocation not given. The samples date from day 63 after the first vaccine or placebo injection. The starting material was peripheral blood, obtained in a trial of Ad26.COV2.S vaccine versus placebo. The receptors here all came from a person aged 18-65 years who received the Ad26.COV2.S COVID-19 vaccine or a placebo.

The V gene is TRBV19, the J gene TRBJ2-3, with 12 bases lining up with TRBD2. With V trimmed by 2 bases and J by 0 bases, 18 bases remained unmatched. Germline V gene lookup returns CDR1 LNHDA and CDR2 SQIVND (reference sequence). The length of the CDR3 is 22 residues. CDR3 residues: CASSITLGGVRTSGASTDTQYF. DNA for the CDR3: TGTGCCAGTAGTATAACCCTGGGAGGAGTCCGGACTAGCGGGGCTAGCACAGATACGCAGTATTTT.

This chain uses TRBV2 with TRBJ2-2; no clear D. The V gene's germline CDR1 is SNHLY and CDR2 FYNNEI. Trimming cost V 6 bases and J 0 bases, with 8 bases left between them. This CDR3 spans 14 amino acids. The CDR3 DNA follows: TGTGCCAGCAGGGCCGTTGCGAACACCGGGGAGCTGTTTTTT. The encoded protein is CASRAVANTGELFF.